The sequence of this T cell receptor beta chain was determined in a study of blood T cell repertoires in COVID-19. In its sample, this clone was seen a few times. The table came from immunoSEQ multiplex PCR; TCRdb's copy has only in-frame clones and leaves some out. This sample has some 240,000 clones; about four fifths occur once, and the top ten carry around 3.5%. CDR3 length equals 16 residues. Germline-derived CDR1 and CDR2 are SGHVS and FQNEAQ. V lost 2 bases and J lost 4, with 17 bases in between. Participants came from some 23 US areas, aged about 18 to 89 years. Recovered Cohort 3 donors showed two negative PCRs, clearance, or symptom resolution.

Sequencing was done on a sample of PBMCs or T cells enriched from blood (not recorded which). The TCR was taken from a man aged 45 to 65 who had recovered from COVID-19. The chain uses TRBV7-8 and TRBJ1-1; D is ambiguous. CDR3 amino acids: CASSLSQESDGTEAFF. DNA for the CDR3: TGTGCCAGCAGCTTATCCCAGGAATCAGACGGCACTGAAGCTTTCTTT.